The 8 T cell receptor beta chains below come from one sample, sequenced in a study of T cells in Graves' hyperthyroidism and ophthalmopathy. There were TCR beta CDR3 regions amplified from RNA transcripts. First-round RT-PCR targeting the TCR CDR3 was performed with the HTBI primer set. TCRdb reprocessed the multiplex PCR reads via MiXCR and lists one record per CDR3 protein. The sample carries 730,000 or so distinct CDR3 sequences, roughly 20% recorded once. Sample: blood. The receptors shown here come from a woman aged 50 to 60 with Graves' hyperthyroidism that later progressed to Graves' ophthalmopathy.

The chain employs TRBV13 and TRBJ2-5; no firm D call. Per the germline V gene, CDR1 is PRHDT and CDR2 is FYEKMQ (reference sequence). V was clipped by 3 bases and J by 5 bases, with 10 bases between them. The CDR3 runs 13 residues. CDR3 amino acids: CASSLDPQETQYF. The CDR3 nucleotides are TGTGCCAGCAGCTTGGATCCCCAGGAGACCCAGTACTTC.

In its sample, this clonotype was seen many times. The rearrangement uses TRBV10-3 and TRBJ2-3; D gene unclear. Germline V gives CDR1 ENHRY, CDR2 SYGVKD. V was cut by 1 base and J by 4 bases, with 3 bases left in between. The CDR3 covers 12 residues. The CDR3 DNA reads TGTGCCATCAGTGAGTGGGCAGATACGCAGTATTTT. This translates into CAISEWADTQYF.

The table lists this clonotype with a few counts. The chain carries TRBV5-1 and TRBJ2-5; 13 bases align to TRBD2. The CDR3 is 17 residues long. V lost 1 base to trimming and J lost 4 bases; unmatched junction nucleotides: 7. Germline V lookup: CDR1 SGHRS, CDR2 YFSETQ. The CDR3: CASSLTSGGVSGETQYF. In nucleotides, the CDR3 is TGCGCCAGCAGCTTGACTAGCGGGGGGGTGAGCGGAGAGACCCAGTACTTC.

This clonotype was found many times. The chain combines TRBV4-1 with TRBJ1-1; 9 nucleotides line up with TRBD1. The J segment lost 4 bases and the V segment lost 4 bases, leaving 10 bases of the junction unmatched. CDR1 is MGHRA, CDR2 YSYEKL, per germline. This CDR3 is 16 amino acids long. CDR3 sequence: CASSPPYRGRGTEAFF. CDR3 bases: TGCGCCAGCAGCCCACCTTACAGGGGGCGAGGCACTGAAGCTTTCTTT.

This clonotype was picked up many times. The chain joins TRBV6-6 to TRBJ2-5; D may match TRBD1 or TRBD2 (5 bases each). The CDR3 is 16 residues long. CDR1 MNHNY and CDR2 SVGAGI come from the germline V gene (reference sequence). V was cut by 2 bases and J by 9 bases, with 22 bases left in between. CDR3 sequence (DNA): TGTGCCAGCAGTTACGGCATGGGGGTAGCGAGAGGGGCCCAGTACTTC. Amino acids: CASSYGMGVARGAQYF.

In this sample, this clonotype turned up many times. This sequence joins TRBV12-3 or TRBV12-4 and TRBJ2-2, with 7 bases lining up with TRBD1. With V trimmed by 5 bases and J by 6 bases, 3 bases remained unmatched. The CDR3 runs 13 residues. Here the CDR3 reads CASSHGQAGELFF. CDR3 nucleotides: TGTGCCAGCAGTCACGGACAGGCCGGGGAGCTGTTTTTT.

The V and J genes are TRBV29-1 and TRBJ1-1, with D tentatively TRBD1 (5 bases). The CDR3 loop spans 12 amino acids. CDR1 and CDR2 (germline): SQVTM, ANQGSEA. Trimming cost V 3 bases and J 7 bases, with 12 bases left between them. The DNA of the CDR3 is TGCAGCGTTGAGTCAGGGCGGGGTGAAGCTTTCTTT. Its translation: CSVESGRGEAFF.

The V and J genes are TRBV6-2 or TRBV6-3 and TRBJ2-1; D possibly matches TRBD1 or TRBD2 (5 bases each). The J call may be wrong; the DNA end is better matched by TRBJ2-7. The CDR3 extends over 14 amino acids. Germline CDR1 is MNHEY and CDR2 is SVGEGT. The CDR3 bases are TGTGCCAGCAGTTACGGTGGGACCGACAATGAGCAGTACTTC. It codes for CASSYGGTDNEQYF.